These 23 T cell receptor beta chains were sequenced from one sample in a study of Graves' ophthalmopathy and Graves' hyperthyroidism. Amplification from RNA transcripts yielded the TCR beta CDR3 regions. Second-round multiplex PCR came after a first-round RT-PCR that employed HTBI primers. TCRdb re-called the multiplex PCR reads with MiXCR, one entry per CDR3 protein. Among 400,000 to 450,000 distinct CDR3 sequences, under 25% were seen once, and the ten largest hold roughly 3%. Material: peripheral blood. All receptors derive from a woman aged 18-29 years with stable Graves' hyperthyroidism.

This chain uses TRBV20-1 with TRBJ2-7; 16 bases are a match to TRBD2. The junction had 5 bases not matched to a gene; V was cut back by 6 bases and J by 0 bases. The CDR3 is 16 residues long. The germline V gene has CDR1 DFQATT and CDR2 SNEGSKA (reference sequence). This CDR3 is CSAVGTSGRDSYEQYF. The CDR3 nucleotides read TGCAGTGCAGTCGGGACTAGCGGGAGGGACTCCTACGAGCAGTACTTC.

This clonotype was picked up many times. The CDR3 protein is CASSKPGQFRYEQYF. CDR3 bases: TGTGCCAGCAGCAAACCCGGGCAGTTTCGCTACGAGCAGTACTTC. The rearrangement joins TRBV28 to TRBJ2-7, with D unresolved. Germline V gene lookup returns CDR1 MDHEN and CDR2 SYDVKM. V lost 6 bases to trimming and J lost 3 bases, with 18 bases between them. The CDR3 has 15 amino acids.

This clonotype was observed many times. The chain links TRBV6-1 to TRBJ1-2, with D unclear. The CDR3 has 12 residues. Germline V gene data show CDR1 as MNHNS and CDR2 as SASEGT. V was pared by 0 bases and J by 7 bases, with 6 bases between. The CDR3 region is CASSEAGSGYTF. The CDR3 DNA reads as TGTGCCAGCAGTGAAGCCGGGTCTGGCTACACCTTC.

The chain links TRBV6-1 to TRBJ1-6; tentatively, D is TRBD1 (5 bases). V dropped 6 bases and J dropped 5 bases, with 26 bases sitting between them. The V gene's germline CDR1 is MNHNS and CDR2 SASEGT. The length of the CDR3 is 19 residues. The CDR3 DNA follows: TGTGCCAGCAGCGCCGCGTACATTCCAGGGACCGACCATAATTCACCCCTCCACTTT. It yields the protein CASSAAYIPGTDHNSPLHF.

This clonotype has at least ten counts. Just one base apart from a much larger clone, this may be a read error. The chain employs TRBV12-3 or TRBV12-4 and TRBJ1-1; possibly TRBD1 for D (6 bases). This CDR3 contains 14 residues. Written as DNA, the CDR3 is TGTGCCAGCAGGCGGGACACATCGGGAGCTGAAGCTTCCTTT. Amino acid sequence: CASRRDTSGAEASF.

There are many counts of this clonotype. V usage is TRBV7-8 and J usage is TRBJ1-5; D gene unclear. Trimming left V 5 bases short and J 3 bases short, with 14 bases between. The V gene's germline CDR1 is SGHVS and CDR2 FQNEAQ. The CDR3 length is 15 residues. The CDR3 spells CASSQEVQPNQPQHF. The CDR3 region has the DNA TGTGCCAGCAGCCAAGAGGTACAGCCCAATCAGCCCCAGCATTTT.

This clonotype was recorded at least ten times. This chain connects TRBV28 to TRBJ2-5, with a weak D call TRBD2 (5 bases). The germline V gene has CDR1 MDHEN and CDR2 SYDVKM. The V end was cut by 3 bases, the J end by 0 bases, with 20 bases between. The CDR3 extends over 18 amino acids. The CDR3 loop reads CASSFPETADLYQETQYF. In nucleotides, the CDR3 is TGTGCCAGCAGTTTTCCCGAAACAGCGGACCTGTACCAAGAGACCCAGTACTTC.

This clonotype was seen ten or more times. The V gene is TRBV19, the J gene TRBJ1-1; 8 positions agree with TRBD1. The CDR3 has 13 residues. Per the germline V gene, CDR1 is LNHDA and CDR2 is SQIVND (reference sequence). J lost 4 bases, V lost 9 bases, and 7 bases had no gene match. Written as DNA, the CDR3 is TGTGCCAGCAGTCCCACAGGGGGCACTGAAGCTTTCTTT. Amino acids: CASSPTGGTEAFF.

This clonotype occurred many times. A much bigger clone sits one base away, suggesting this may be a read error. Since no conserved phenylalanine or tryptophan closes the CDR3, a read error is the likely cause. The chain employs TRBV12-3 or TRBV12-4 and TRBJ2-5, with 13 bases that match TRBD2. The CDR3 has 15 residues. Germline trimming cut 5 bases from V and 1 base from J; bases unmatched to any gene: 1. The CDR3 here is CASSTSGRGQETQYY. The CDR3 DNA reads TGTGCCAGCAGTACTAGCGGGAGGGGCCAAGAGACCCAGTACTAC.

The gene calls are TRBV6-5 and TRBJ1-6, with 9 bases matching TRBD1. The CDR3 runs 16 residues. Germline V CDR1 and CDR2: MNHEY, SVGAGI. The ends lost 3 bases at V and 13 bases at J; junction bases unmatched: 13. This CDR3 reads CASSYGPGTGNPPLHF. In DNA form, the CDR3 reads TGTGCCAGCAGTTATGGGCCCGGGACAGGGAACCCGCCCCTCCACTTT.

This clonotype showed up many times. This chain links TRBV20-1 with TRBJ2-7, with 9 bases identical to TRBD2. This CDR3 is 16 amino acids long. V lost 0 bases to trimming and J lost 4 bases; unmatched junction nucleotides: 10. Germline V gene sequence: CDR1 DFQATT, CDR2 SNEGSKA (reference sequence). CDR3 in DNA: TGCAGTGCTAGAGATCATGCGGGAGGGCCGACATACGAGCAGTACTTC. Its protein is CSARDHAGGPTYEQYF.

This clonotype was recorded at least ten times. The V call is TRBV12-3 or TRBV12-4, the J call TRBJ1-2, with D unclear. This CDR3 comprises 15 residues. V dropped 3 bases and J dropped 5 bases, with 16 bases sitting between them. The CDR3 reads CASSFLSGPPYGYTF. The CDR3 region has the DNA TGTGCCAGCAGTTTCTTGTCAGGACCTCCATATGGCTACACCTTC.

This clonotype has ten or more counts. This chain uses TRBV7-9 with TRBJ2-7; 8 bases align to TRBD2. Looked up from germline, CDR1 is SEHNR and CDR2 is FQNEAQ (reference sequence). The CDR3 runs 12 residues. The V gene end was trimmed by 8 bases and the J gene end by 5 bases; junction bases not matched to a gene: 5. CDR3 nucleotide sequence: TGTGCCAGCCGGGAGGGATTACACGAGCAGTACTTC. Protein: CASREGLHEQYF. Based on the CDR3 plus reference TRBV7-9 and TRBJ2-7, the full variable domain is DTGVSQNPRHKITKRGQNVTFRCDPISEHNRLYWYRQTLGQGPEFLTYFQNEAQLEKSRLLSDRFSAERPKGSFSTLEIQRTEQGDSAMYLCASREGLHEQYFGPGTRLTVT.

V usage is TRBV12-3 or TRBV12-4 and J usage is TRBJ1-5, with no clear D. V lost 5 bases and J 2 bases, leaving 10 bases between the germline ends. CDR3 length equals 14 residues. This chain's CDR3 is CASSPGARNQPQHF. As DNA, the CDR3 is TGTGCCAGCAGTCCGGGTGCGCGCAATCAGCCCCAGCATTTT.

About this clonotype: A read error may explain this, as a much larger clone is one base away. This chain uses TRBV7-3 with TRBJ2-5, with a weak D call TRBD2 (6 bases). Germline CDR1 is SGHTA and CDR2 is FQGTGA. This CDR3 has 15 amino acids. CDR3 coding DNA: TGTGCCAGCAGCTTATTCGGCGGGGACCAAGAGACCAAGTACTTC. Translation gives CASSLFGGDQETKYF.

This clonotype was observed many times. V usage is TRBV12-3 or TRBV12-4 and J usage is TRBJ1-5; D possibly corresponds to TRBD1 (5 bases). The CDR3 is 13 amino acids. V was trimmed by 5 bases and J by 2 bases, leaving 7 bases between them. Here the CDR3 reads CASSTGGNQPQHF. CDR3 sequence (DNA): TGTGCCAGCAGTACAGGCGGCAATCAGCCCCAGCATTTT.

Ten or more counts support this clonotype. The J gene is TRBJ2-2, the V gene TRBV30; TRBD2 matches 15 bases. CDR3 length: 17 amino acids. Trimming at V came to 1 base and at J to 6 bases, leaving 6 bases not matched to a gene. Germline V gene lookup returns CDR1 GTSNPN and CDR2 SVGIG (reference sequence). CDR3 in amino acids: CAWSAIWTSGRAGELFF. The CDR3 nucleotides are TGTGCCTGGAGTGCGATATGGACTAGCGGGAGGGCCGGGGAGCTGTTTTTT. The full variable domain, with the rest looked up from reference TRBV30 and TRBJ2-2, is SQTIHQWPATLVQPVGSPLSLECTVEGTSNPNLYWYRQAAGRGLQLLFYSVGIGQISSEVPQNLSASRPQDRQFILSSKKLLLSDSGFYLCAWSAIWTSGRAGELFFGEGSRLTVL.

Ten or more counts support this clonotype. The chain carries TRBV11-2 and TRBJ2-4; D is perhaps TRBD1 or TRBD2 (5 bases each). The length of the CDR3 is 17 residues. Trimming shortened V by 5 bases and J by 0 bases, and 17 bases separated the two germline ends. The germline CDR1 and CDR2 sequences are SGHAT and FQNNGV. CDR3 sequence reads: CASSLLTGPEAKNIQYF. CDR3 in DNA: TGTGCCAGCAGCCTCTTAACGGGACCCGAAGCCAAAAACATTCAGTACTTC. The full variable domain, completed using reference TRBV11-2 and TRBJ2-4, is EAGVAQSPRYKIIEKRQSVAFWCNPISGHATLYWYQQILGQGPKLLIQFQNNGVVDDSQLPKDRFSAERLKGVDSTLKIQPAKLEDSAVYLCASSLLTGPEAKNIQYFGAGTRLSVL.

This clonotype was picked up many times. The V gene is TRBV6-1, the J gene TRBJ1-2; no definite D call. The ends were cut back, 3 bases at V and 8 bases at J, with 16 bases in the middle. CDR3 length: 14 amino acids. Germline V gene data show CDR1 as MNHNS and CDR2 as SASEGT. In nucleotides, the CDR3 is TGTGCCAGCAGTGATCTGGAGATTAGAGGCGGCTACACCTTC. It yields the protein CASSDLEIRGGYTF.

This clonotype has at least ten counts. V and J are TRBV2 and TRBJ1-2; D possibly corresponds to TRBD1 (5 bases). Between the trimmed V and J ends, which lost 0 bases and 6 bases, there was a span of 20 bases. CDR3 size: 17 residues. Germline CDR1 SNHLY, CDR2 FYNNEI. CDR3 sequence (DNA): TGTGCCAGCAGTGAAGCGCCGTTCCCAGGGTTGTTCAATGGCTACACCTTC. Translating gives CASSEAPFPGLFNGYTF.

The J gene is TRBJ1-1, the V gene TRBV6-5; TRBD1 agrees at 7 bases. Germline CDR1 is MNHEY and CDR2 is SVGAGI. J was trimmed by 1 base and V by 4 bases; bases with no gene match: 6. The CDR3 runs to 15 residues. The CDR3 protein is CASSSFRDRNTEAFF. CDR3 bases: TGTGCCAGCAGTTCTTTCCGGGACAGGAACACTGAAGCTTTCTTT.

This clonotype was detected many times. J is TRBJ1-2 and V is TRBV20-1; D call uncertain. CDR1 and CDR2 from the germline V gene are DFQATT and SNEGSKA (reference sequence). The CDR3 is 13 residues long. Trimming cost V 3 bases and J 4 bases, with 12 bases left between them. The CDR3 region has the DNA TGCAGTGCTAGGTCGACCGTGGTCTATGGCTACACCTTC. Translation gives CSARSTVVYGYTF.

This clonotype came up many times. V usage is TRBV6-1 and J usage is TRBJ1-1; D is uncertain. The length of the CDR3 is 15 residues. The V gene's germline CDR1 is MNHNS and CDR2 SASEGT. The V gene lost 1 base and the J gene lost 1 base, with 10 bases spanning the gap. CDR3 coding DNA: TGTGCCAGCAGTGAAGTGGGGTGGGGGAACACTGAAGCTTTCTTT. It is translated as CASSEVGWGNTEAFF.